Sequencing of this TCR beta chain was carried out in a study of cytomegalovirus exposure and HLA in healthy donors. Profiled with immunoSEQ multiplex PCR; TCRdb holds only in-frame clones, not every one. The table records approximately 72,000 clones, roughly 94% of them present only once. The germline V gene has CDR1 MNHNS and CDR2 SASEGT. V gave up 1 base and J gave up 4 bases, with 8 bases separating them. There are 14 residues in the CDR3. In its sample, this clone was seen a few times. This chain connects TRBV6-1 to TRBJ2-1; D gene uncertain. The receptor's source is a woman between 18 and 29 years old in good health and CMV-seronegative. The sequencing input was PBMCs. The CDR3 loop reads CASSEDPPYNEQFF. The CDR3 DNA is TGTGCCAGCAGTGAAGATCCCCCTTACAATGAGCAGTTCTTC.